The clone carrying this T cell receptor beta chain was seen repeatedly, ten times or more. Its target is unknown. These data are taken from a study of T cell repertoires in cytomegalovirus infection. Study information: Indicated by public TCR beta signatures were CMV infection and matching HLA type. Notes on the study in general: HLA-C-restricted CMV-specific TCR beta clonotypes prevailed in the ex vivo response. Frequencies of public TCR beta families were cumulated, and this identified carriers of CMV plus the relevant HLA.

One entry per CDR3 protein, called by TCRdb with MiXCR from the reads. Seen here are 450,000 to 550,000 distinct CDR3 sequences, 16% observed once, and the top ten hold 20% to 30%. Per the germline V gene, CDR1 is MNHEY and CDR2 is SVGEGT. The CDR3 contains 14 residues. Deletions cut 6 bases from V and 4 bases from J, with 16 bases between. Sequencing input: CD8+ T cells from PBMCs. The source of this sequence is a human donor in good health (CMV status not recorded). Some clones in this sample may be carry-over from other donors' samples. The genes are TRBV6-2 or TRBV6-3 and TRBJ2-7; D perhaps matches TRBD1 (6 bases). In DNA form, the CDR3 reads TGTGCCAGCAGGGGACGCGGACAGATATACGAGCAGTACTTC. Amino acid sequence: CASRGRGQIYEQYF.